This TCR beta chain was sequenced during a study of CD8 T cells in ankylosing spondylitis (TCRdb year 2017). In terms of the full investigation: The study profiled T cell receptor beta repertoires in healthy donors and ankylosing spondylitis patients to find disease-linked TCR variants. Samples of peripheral blood were taken, and for ankylosing spondylitis patients, synovial fluid was collected as well. In total, the full study cohort was made up of roughly 110 healthy donors and some 26 ankylosing spondylitis patients. Findings and caveats that apply to the study as a whole: The disease-linked clones were reported to be significantly enriched in matched synovial fluid samples from ankylosing spondylitis patients. Blood from ankylosing spondylitis patients appeared to be characterized by a TCR beta motif made up of several highly homologous amino acid variants. Some motif variants were previously reported in synovial fluid and blood of reactive arthritis patients, suggesting common disease-initiation mechanisms. The disease-linked clones showed a CD8+ phenotype and occurred at relatively low frequencies in peripheral blood.

Sequenced using an Illumina HiSeq 2500. Quantitative 5'-RACE with molecular barcodes was the method used to prepare the TCR beta libraries. The source study handled its data this way. A new computational method, built on a probabilistic model of VDJ rearrangement, was used to identify disease-linked TCR variants. The public reads were run again by TCRdb, first through fastp at Q25 and then through MiXCR, and only productive beta chains were kept. When rows share a CDR3 protein, they turn into one entry using the most common DNA and genes. TCRdb assigned the V and J calls; the authors' analysis was not used. Here the sample has more than 500,000 distinct CDR3 sequences; approximately 5% occur a single time. The ten largest make up under 4.5% of the sample. V is pared back by 5 bases and J by 1 base, with 12 bases lying between the germline termini. There are 14 amino acids in the CDR3, from cysteine to phenylalanine inclusive. Here the CDR3 DNA is all that survives: 42 bases in frame from base 1. The germline V gene sets CDR1 to SGHRS and CDR2 to YFSETQ.

This clonotype was observed a handful of times. Its antigen target is currently unknown. No per-base quality is available; no much larger clone lies one base away. The sequence links TRBV5-1 to TRBJ2-5, with no reliable assignment of the D segment. This TCR came from a male donor with ankylosing spondylitis. Sequenced input: blood, either unsorted or a sorted T cell fraction (not recorded which). The CDR3 has the sequence CASRLIVSQETQYF. The DNA sequence follows: TGCGCCAGCAGGCTCATTGTCAGCCAAGAGACCCAGTACTTC.